The next 30 T cell receptor beta chains were all read from a single sample in a study of T-cell memory formation after mild COVID-19. TCRdb re-analysed the 5' RACE reads in MiXCR, keeping a single row per CDR3 protein. This repertoire shows more than 110,000 distinct CDR3 sequences, 20% to 25% found once; its top ten account for about 24%. The sequenced sample was PBMCs or a T cell subset sorted from them (not recorded which). These receptors came from an adult woman who had mild COVID-19 (a few samples of this study predate the infection). Cell type and time point are not known.

The chain links TRBV15 to TRBJ2-7, with D perhaps matching TRBD1 (6 bases). The CDR3 runs to 17 residues. Germline V gene data show CDR1 as LNHNV and CDR2 as YYDKDF (reference sequence). Trimming removed 0 bases from V and 3 bases from J, with 18 bases in between. CDR3 protein: CATSRDFLGTRSYEQYF. CDR3 coding DNA: TGTGCCACCAGCAGAGATTTCCTCGGGACACGTAGCTACGAGCAGTACTTC.

CDR3 in amino acids: CASSGLRETQYF. CDR3 sequence (DNA): TGCGCCAGCAGCGGCCTACGGGAGACCCAGTACTTC. The rearrangement joins TRBV5-1 to TRBJ2-5; D is ambiguous. Trimming cost V 4 bases and J 5 bases, with 9 bases left between them. CDR1 SGHRS and CDR2 YFSETQ come from the germline V gene. The CDR3 totals 12 residues.

This clonotype was seen only a few times. The J gene is TRBJ2-7, the V gene TRBV4-1; 8 bases are shared with TRBD1. This CDR3 is 16 amino acids long. Germline CDR1 MGHRA, CDR2 YSYEKL. The J segment lost 0 bases and the V segment lost 1 base, leaving 5 bases of the junction unmatched. The CDR3 spells CASSQGRTGYSYEQYF. The CDR3 DNA sequence: TGCGCCAGCAGCCAAGGCCGGACAGGGTACTCCTACGAGCAGTACTTC.

This clonotype was detected only once. The chain is built from TRBV9 and TRBJ1-1; TRBD1 matches at 10 bases. The CDR3 extends over 18 amino acids. Germline CDR1 and CDR2: SGDLS and YYNGEE. V lost 0 bases and J lost 3; bases outside the gene matches: 11. CDR3 residues: CASSVGSETGGGDTEAFF. CDR3 coding DNA: TGTGCCAGCAGCGTAGGATCGGAGACAGGGGGCGGGGACACTGAAGCTTTCTTT.

This clonotype has just a few counts. This chain links TRBV11-2 with TRBJ2-2, with D uncertain. V lost 5 bases to trimming and J lost 5 bases, with 9 bases between them. This CDR3 has 13 amino acids. Germline V gene lookup returns CDR1 SGHAT and CDR2 FQNNGV. CDR3 amino acids: CASSRIGTGELFF. The CDR3 nucleotides are TGTGCCAGCAGCAGGATAGGAACCGGGGAGCTGTTTTTT.

The V call is TRBV27, the J call TRBJ1-4, with D possibly being TRBD1 (5 bases). The CDR3 has 17 amino acids. From germline, CDR1 is MNHEY and CDR2 SMNVEV (reference sequence). V was trimmed by 0 bases and J by 7 bases, leaving 18 bases between them. CDR3 DNA: TGTGCCAGCAGTTTATCGGGGGTGGCAGGGCCGGCTGAAAAACTGTTTTTT. Its translation is CASSLSGVAGPAEKLFF.

The chain carries TRBV29-1 and TRBJ1-2; D unclear. The CDR3 loop spans 13 amino acids. CDR1 is SQVTM, CDR2 ANQGSEA, per germline. V gave up 3 bases and J gave up 2 bases, with 10 bases separating them. The CDR3 DNA follows: TGCAGCGTTGACCCGGGCAGAAACTATGGCTACACCTTC. This gives the protein CSVDPGRNYGYTF.

The rearrangement uses TRBV4-1 and TRBJ1-2, with 8 bases aligning to TRBD1. Trimming took 1 base from V and 8 from J; bases not matched to a gene: 6. This CDR3 comprises 14 residues. Germline-derived CDR1 and CDR2 are MGHRA and YSYEKL. The CDR3 DNA is TGCGCCAGCAGCCAAGGGGGGACAGGAAAAGGCTACACCTTC. Translation gives CASSQGGTGKGYTF.

V usage is TRBV4-1 and J usage is TRBJ1-3, with D possibly matching TRBD1 (5 bases). V was pared by 0 bases and J by 8 bases, with 17 bases between. Germline V lookup: CDR1 MGHRA, CDR2 YSYEKL. The length of the CDR3 is 16 residues. The CDR3 sequence: CASSQEPGLNSYTIYF. In DNA form, the CDR3 reads TGCGCCAGCAGCCAAGAGCCGGGACTAAATAGCTACACCATATATTTT.

This clonotype was observed a handful of times. This sequence joins TRBV5-1 and TRBJ1-5; 11 nucleotides agree with TRBD1. The CDR3 is 15 amino acids. From germline, CDR1 is SGHRS and CDR2 YFSETQ. The junction had 1 base not matched to a gene; V was cut back by 0 bases and J by 5 bases. In DNA form, the CDR3 reads TGCGCCAGCAGCTTGGGGGGACAGGGGGATCAGCCCCAGCATTTT. It is translated as CASSLGGQGDQPQHF.

The genes are TRBV5-4 and TRBJ2-1; 10 bases agree with TRBD1. In germline, CDR1 is SGHNT, CDR2 YYREEE (reference sequence). This CDR3 is built from 15 residues. Unmatched junction bases numbered 6, after V lost 0 bases and J lost 9 bases. CDR3 in DNA: TGTGCCAGCAGCTTGGGACAGGGGGCGGCGGGTGAGCAGTTCTTC. Residues: CASSLGQGAAGEQFF.

This clonotype occurred a few times. The chain is built from TRBV7-6 and TRBJ1-1, with D possibly TRBD1 on 6 matching bases. CDR1 is SGHVS, CDR2 FNYEAQ, per germline. CDR3 length: 16 amino acids. Trimming stripped 4 bases from V and 3 bases from J, with 18 bases between. CDR3 DNA sequence: TGTGCCAGCAGCTCTGCGCCAGGGGTGGGGGACACTGAAGCTTTCTTT. This sequence encodes CASSSAPGVGDTEAFF.

This clonotype has more than one count but fewer than ten. The genes are TRBV15 and TRBJ1-5; TRBD1 aligns across 8 bases. The CDR3 loop spans 15 amino acids. The ends lost 4 bases at V and 0 bases at J; junction bases unmatched: 2. Looked up from germline, CDR1 is LNHNV and CDR2 is YYDKDF (reference sequence). CDR3 sequence (DNA): TGTGCCACCAGCACCCAGGGGGCTAGCAATCAGCCCCAGCATTTT. It specifies CATSTQGASNQPQHF.

The chain employs TRBV5-1 and TRBJ2-3, with 11 bases that match TRBD2. The CDR3 totals 17 residues. J lost 3 bases, V lost 2 bases, and 8 bases had no gene match. Germline CDR1 is SGHRS and CDR2 is YFSETQ. CDR3 sequence (DNA): TGCGCCAGCAGCTTCATGGAGTTAGCGGGAGGGACAGATACGCAGTATTTT. Its protein is CASSFMELAGGTDTQYF.

This clonotype was seen a handful of times. This rearrangement joins TRBV3-1 to TRBJ2-1, with D uncertain. The CDR3 runs to 16 residues. V gave up 2 bases and J gave up 0 bases, with 11 bases separating them. Germline CDR1 LGHDT, CDR2 YNNKEL (reference sequence). Written as DNA, the CDR3 is TGTGCCAGCAGCCAAATAGGTTCTCCCTCCTACAATGAGCAGTTCTTC. Encoded protein: CASSQIGSPSYNEQFF.

The chain uses TRBV6-5 and TRBJ1-4; 8 bases fit TRBD1. Germline lookup yields CDR1 MNHEY and CDR2 SVGAGI. V shed 6 bases, J shed 4 bases, and the junction held 4 bases outside the gene matches. There are 14 residues in the CDR3. CDR3 nucleotide sequence: TGTGCCAGCAGATCAGGGGGCTTTAATGAAAAACTGTTTTTT. Its translation is CASRSGGFNEKLFF.

This clonotype was detected a few times. This chain links TRBV10-3 with TRBJ2-7, with 8 bases matching TRBD2. This CDR3 is built from 14 residues. The germline CDR1 and CDR2 sequences are ENHRY and SYGVKD. Trimming at V came to 6 bases and at J to 3 bases, leaving 7 bases not matched to a gene. CDR3 sequence: CAISPAGEHYEQYF. CDR3 DNA: TGTGCCATCAGCCCAGCGGGAGAGCACTACGAGCAGTACTTC.

This clonotype has more than one count but fewer than ten. V gene TRBV5-1 combines with J gene TRBJ2-5; no definite D call. The CDR3 is 16 residues long. V was cut by 5 bases and J by 4 bases, with 21 bases left in between. CDR1 and CDR2 from the germline V gene are SGHRS and YFSETQ. CDR3 DNA: TGCGCCAGCAGTTATAAGATCTCCATAGAAGGAGAGACCCAGTACTTC. It codes for CASSYKISIEGETQYF.

The sample holds a few counts of this clonotype. The chain joins TRBV6-1 to TRBJ2-4; 13 bases are a match to TRBD2. CDR3 length: 18 amino acids. Germline CDR1 and CDR2: MNHNS and SASEGT. Germline trimming cut 4 bases from V and 0 bases from J; bases unmatched to any gene: 6. CDR3 in amino acids: CASSGRLAGGLAKNIQYF. The CDR3 region has the DNA TGTGCCAGCAGTGGTCGACTAGCGGGAGGACTAGCCAAAAACATTCAGTACTTC.

J is TRBJ2-7 and V is TRBV4-2; D possibly corresponds to TRBD1 (5 bases). Germline V gene data show CDR1 as LGHNA and CDR2 as YNFKEQ. The CDR3 runs 15 residues. The ends were cut back, 0 bases at V and 4 bases at J, with 13 bases in the middle. Here the CDR3 reads CASSQEGQGVYEQYF. In DNA form, the CDR3 reads TGTGCCAGCAGCCAAGAGGGTCAGGGTGTATACGAGCAGTACTTC.

This clonotype has just a few counts. The chain recombines TRBV20-1 with TRBJ2-1; D may be TRBD1 or TRBD2 (5 bases each). Germline CDR1 DFQATT, CDR2 SNEGSKA (reference sequence). There are 14 residues in the CDR3. V shed 6 bases and J shed 8 bases, with 20 bases lying between them. This CDR3 is CSAPLGRARDEQFF. In DNA, the CDR3 is TGCAGTGCCCCTTTGGGGCGGGCTAGGGATGAGCAGTTCTTC.

This clonotype has a handful of counts. The rearrangement joins TRBV27 to TRBJ2-5; possibly TRBD2 for D (7 bases). Deletions cut 7 bases from V and 4 bases from J, with 22 bases between. From germline, CDR1 is MNHEY and CDR2 SMNVEV (reference sequence). The CDR3 runs to 16 residues. CDR3 DNA: TGTGCCAGCATGGCAACGTGGGGGGGGCTTGGAGAGACCCAGTACTTC. Translated, it gives CASMATWGGLGETQYF.

This clonotype was counted a few times. The V call is TRBV27, the J call TRBJ2-7, with D uncertain. The germline V gene has CDR1 MNHEY and CDR2 SMNVEV (reference sequence). V was pared by 2 bases and J by 0 bases, with 8 bases between. The CDR3 has 14 amino acids. CDR3 protein: CASSLIGSSYEQYF. Here the CDR3 DNA reads TGTGCCAGCAGTTTAATAGGCAGCTCCTACGAGCAGTACTTC.

J is TRBJ2-7 and V is TRBV15, with 7 bases that match TRBD1. CDR1 and CDR2 (germline): LNHNV, YYDKDF (reference sequence). The trim removed 3 bases at V and 2 bases at J, leaving 4 bases unmatched. This CDR3 has 14 amino acids. The CDR3 DNA is TGTGCCACCAGCAGGGTAGACAGGGCCTACGAGCAGTACTTC. As protein: CATSRVDRAYEQYF.

The rearrangement uses TRBV7-9 and TRBJ2-1; D tentatively fits TRBD1 or TRBD2 (5 bases each). Germline V lookup: CDR1 SEHNR, CDR2 FQNEAQ (reference sequence). V lost 5 bases, J lost 7 bases, and 15 bases lay in between. The CDR3 has 14 amino acids. The CDR3 is CASSQGPTRNEQFF. In nucleotides, the CDR3 is TGTGCCAGCAGCCAGGGACCCACGAGGAATGAGCAGTTCTTC.

The rearrangement links TRBV7-9 to TRBJ2-2; weak D call: TRBD1 (6 bases). The CDR3 is 14 residues long. V was trimmed by 8 bases and J by 1 base, leaving 11 bases between them. Germline V gene sequence: CDR1 SEHNR, CDR2 FQNEAQ (reference sequence). This CDR3 reads CASGRTENTGELFF. DNA of the CDR3: TGTGCCAGCGGCCGGACAGAGAACACCGGGGAGCTGTTTTTT.

This clonotype appeared a single time. The V call is TRBV2, the J call TRBJ2-3; D ambiguous. Germline values: CDR1 SNHLY, CDR2 FYNNEI. V was cut by 6 bases and J by 6 bases, with 7 bases left in between. The length of the CDR3 is 11 residues. As DNA, the CDR3 is TGTGCCAGCAGCCGCTGGGATACGCAGTATTTT. Translated, it gives CASSRWDTQYF.

This clonotype came up a few times. The chain recombines TRBV3-1 with TRBJ2-1; the D call may be TRBD1 or TRBD2 (6 bases each). The CDR3 consists of 15 residues. Germline assignment: CDR1 LGHDT and CDR2 YNNKEL (reference sequence). Trimming cost V 0 bases and J 5 bases, with 11 bases left between them. The CDR3 coding sequence is TGTGCCAGCAGCCAAGATTGGGGGGCTAACAATGAGCAGTTCTTC. Amino acids: CASSQDWGANNEQFF.

This clonotype showed up just a few times. This sequence joins TRBV9 and TRBJ2-7; 15 bases are shared with TRBD2. After removal of 4 bases from V and 6 bases from J, the junction contained 11 bases not matched to a gene. This CDR3 has 17 amino acids. CDR1 is SGDLS, CDR2 YYNGEE, per germline. Here the CDR3 reads CASSIGLAGGKASEQYF. CDR3 coding DNA: TGTGCCAGCAGCATCGGACTAGCGGGGGGGAAGGCCTCCGAGCAGTACTTC.

This clonotype showed up just a few times. The chain joins TRBV20-1 to TRBJ2-7; 10 nucleotides align to TRBD2. The CDR3 sequence is 13 residues long. Losses at the gene ends were 7 bases for V and 2 bases for J; bases not matched to a gene: 5. Germline V gives CDR1 DFQATT, CDR2 SNEGSKA (reference sequence). The CDR3 sequence: CSGSLAGPYEQYF. The CDR3 DNA sequence: TGCAGTGGGTCACTAGCGGGACCCTACGAGCAGTACTTC.